This T cell receptor beta chain comes out of a study of blood T cell repertoires in COVID-19. Germline V gene sequence: CDR1 LGHDT, CDR2 YNNKEL (reference sequence). The CDR3 is 15 amino acids. Trimming at V came to 3 bases and at J to 3 bases, leaving 3 bases not matched to a gene. Measured with immunoSEQ multiplex PCR; TCRdb has only the in-frame clones, and not every one. The sample consists of 20,000 to 25,000 clones, approximately 81% of them appearing once. Sequencing was performed on peripheral blood. The chain couples TRBV3-1 (or the pseudogene TRBV3-2) to TRBJ2-7, with 12 bases matching TRBD2. The source is a man in his 70s with acute or convalescent COVID-19. For the CDR3, the DNA is TGTGCCAGCAGCCAGCCGGGACTAGCGGGCTACGAGCAGTACTTC. This sequence encodes CASSQPGLAGYEQYF.